These T cell receptor beta chains were read from a single sample in a study of T cells in localized non-small cell lung cancer. Profiled with immunoSEQ multiplex PCR; TCRdb holds only in-frame clones, not every one. The table includes 40,000 to 50,000 clones, 88% detected once. The sample was peripheral blood, taken before any cancer treatment. The receptors derive from a female donor older than 55 with stage I squamous cell lung carcinoma. Both conserved end residues are part of each CDR3. Each record gives: J gene, clone size, D gene, V gene, CDR3 protein, CDR3 DNA. D genes are given only for firm matches. The size field is filled for only some rows; it gives once, few, many or a size class.

TRBJ2-1 - - TRBV7-2 CASSLDGELTEQFF TGTGCCAGCAGCTTGGATGGGGAGTTGACTGAGCAGTTCTTC
TRBJ2-1 - - TRBV7-2 CASSLEQLALANEQFF TGTGCCAGCAGCTTAGAGCAGTTAGCCCTAGCCAATGAGCAGTTCTTC
TRBJ1-6 - - TRBV4-1 CASSQDGSSPLHF TGCGCCAGCAGCCAAGACGGCAGTTCACCCCTCCACTTT
TRBJ1-5 - - TRBV18 CASSQTATSNQPQHF TGTGCCAGCTCCCAAACAGCGACTAGCAATCAGCCCCAGCATTTT
TRBJ1-2 - - TRBV30 CAWSRRTNYGYTF TGTGCCTGGAGTAGAAGGACCAACTATGGCTACACCTTC
TRBJ2-5 - - TRBV5-6 CASSLGWKAETQYF TGTGCCAGCAGCTTGGGCTGGAAGGCAGAGACCCAGTACTTC
TRBJ2-2 - TRBD2 TRBV6-5 CASTGLAGVGELFF TGTGCCAGCACCGGACTAGCGGGAGTCGGGGAGCTGTTTTTT
TRBJ1-3 - - TRBV5-1 CASRPIGGTGNTIYF TGCGCCAGCAGACCAATTGGGGGCACTGGAAACACCATATATTTT
TRBJ2-3 - - TRBV4-2 CASSQPLSTDTQYF TGTGCCAGCAGCCAACCCCTCAGCACAGATACGCAGTATTTT
TRBJ2-1 once TRBD2 TRBV5-1 CASSPRGGSGSSYNEQFF TGCGCCAGCAGCCCTCGGGGGGGTAGCGGAAGTTCCTACAATGAGCAGTTCTTC
TRBJ2-2 - TRBD2 TRBV7-3 CASSQGLAGVRGELFF TGTGCCAGCAGCCAGGGACTAGCGGGAGTGCGAGGGGAGCTGTTTTTT
TRBJ2-1 - - TRBV19 CASSIVGQYNEQFF TGTGCCAGTAGTATAGTCGGGCAGTACAATGAGCAGTTCTTC
TRBJ1-1 - - TRBV4-3 CASSQDQGWGGTEAFF TGCGCCAGCAGCCAAGATCAGGGTTGGGGCGGCACTGAAGCTTTCTTT
TRBJ2-5 - - TRBV29-1 CSVEEYAGQTQYF TGCAGCGTTGAAGAATACGCTGGGCAGACCCAGTACTTC
TRBJ2-7 - - TRBV29-1 CSVRQGHGEQYF TGCAGCGTTCGTCAGGGACACGGAGAGCAGTACTTC
TRBJ1-1 - - TRBV5-1 CASSLAGATRGAFF TGCGCCAGCAGCTTGGCGGGGGCTACCAGGGGAGCTTTCTTT
TRBJ1-5 - - TRBV5-8 CASSLRGAGQPQHF TGTGCCAGCAGCCTACGAGGGGCGGGACAGCCCCAGCATTTT
TRBJ2-7 once - TRBV9 CASSVGTGGSTYEQYF TGTGCCAGCAGCGTAGGAACCGGGGGCTCAACCTACGAGCAGTACTTC
TRBJ2-7 - TRBD1 TRBV7-2 CASSPQQGVQEQYF TGTGCCAGCAGCCCCCAACAGGGGGTTCAAGAGCAGTACTTC
TRBJ1-5 - - TRBV30 CAWSRGIQQDQPQHF TGTGCCTGGAGTCGTGGGATCCAACAGGATCAGCCCCAGCATTTT
TRBJ2-3 - TRBD1 TRBV5-1 CASSLGPGTGVEDTQYF TGCGCCAGCAGCTTGGGGCCCGGGACAGGGGTGGAGGATACGCAGTATTTT
TRBJ1-5 medium-sized TRBD1 TRBV6-5 CASSQQGTGPQHF TGTGCCAGCAGTCAACAGGGGACTGGGCCCCAGCATTTT
TRBJ2-5 - TRBD2 TRBV5-4 CASSLDASGVQETQYF TGTGCCAGCAGCTTAGACGCTAGCGGGGTCCAAGAGACCCAGTACTTC
TRBJ2-7 - - TRBV11-1 CASSLWTDSGYEQYF TGTGCCAGCAGCTTATGGACAGATTCCGGCTACGAGCAGTACTTC
TRBJ2-2 - TRBD2 TRBV30 CAWSVQSGRGAGELFF TGTGCCTGGAGTGTACAGAGCGGGAGAGGGGCCGGGGAGCTGTTTTTT
TRBJ2-7 - - TRBV30 CAWGSYEQYF TGTGCCTGGGGCTCCTACGAGCAGTACTTC
TRBJ1-4 - - TRBV5-1 CASSASAKGREKLFF TGCGCCAGCAGCGCCTCGGCCAAAGGGAGGGAAAAACTGTTTTTT
TRBJ2-7 - - TRBV30 CAWSVPAGLGEQYF TGTGCCTGGAGTGTACCAGCCGGGCTGGGCGAGCAGTACTTC
TRBJ2-7 - - TRBV20-1 CSAFFSYEQYF TGCAGTGCCTTCTTCTCCTACGAGCAGTACTTC
TRBJ1-2 - - TRBV5-5 CASSLSGRGYTF TGTGCCAGCAGCTTGTCTGGGCGCGGCTACACCTTC
TRBJ1-2 - - TRBV5-4 CASSLVRGSGYTF TGTGCCAGCAGCTTGGTTAGGGGGTCTGGCTACACCTTC
TRBJ2-1 - TRBD2 TRBV9 CASSDLAGEYEQFF TGTGCCAGCAGCGACCTAGCGGGAGAATATGAGCAGTTCTTC
TRBJ1-2 - - TRBV11-2 CASSPREQTGYTF TGTGCCAGCAGCCCTAGGGAGCAGACTGGCTACACCTTC
TRBJ2-5 - - TRBV14 CASSQIGQYQETQYF TGTGCCAGCAGCCAGATCGGACAGTACCAAGAGACCCAGTACTTC
TRBJ2-4 - TRBD2 TRBV7-2 CASSLGTSSGRRSNIQYF TGTGCCAGCAGCTTAGGGACCTCTAGCGGGAGAAGATCAAACATTCAGTACTTC
TRBJ2-5 - - TRBV30 CAWSVGQPQETQYF TGTGCCTGGAGTGTAGGACAGCCCCAGGAGACCCAGTACTTC
TRBJ2-7 - - TRBV9 CASSVGPQSYEQYF TGTGCCAGCAGCGTAGGTCCGCAGAGCTACGAGCAGTACTTC
TRBJ1-2 once - TRBV9 CASVPLRDNYGYTF TGTGCCAGCGTTCCCCTCAGGGACAACTATGGCTACACCTTC